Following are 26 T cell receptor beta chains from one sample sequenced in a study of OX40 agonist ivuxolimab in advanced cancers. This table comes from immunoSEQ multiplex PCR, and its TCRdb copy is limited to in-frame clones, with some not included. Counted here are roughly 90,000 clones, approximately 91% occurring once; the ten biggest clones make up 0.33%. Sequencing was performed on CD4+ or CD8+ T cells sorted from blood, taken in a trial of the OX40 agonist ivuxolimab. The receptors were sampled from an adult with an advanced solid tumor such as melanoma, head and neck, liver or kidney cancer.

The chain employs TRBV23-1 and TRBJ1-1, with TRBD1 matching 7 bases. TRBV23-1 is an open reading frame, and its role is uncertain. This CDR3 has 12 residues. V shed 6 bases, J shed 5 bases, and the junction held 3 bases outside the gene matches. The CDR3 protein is CASRQGTTEAFF. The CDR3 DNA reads TGCGCCAGCAGACAGGGGACGACTGAAGCTTTCTTT.

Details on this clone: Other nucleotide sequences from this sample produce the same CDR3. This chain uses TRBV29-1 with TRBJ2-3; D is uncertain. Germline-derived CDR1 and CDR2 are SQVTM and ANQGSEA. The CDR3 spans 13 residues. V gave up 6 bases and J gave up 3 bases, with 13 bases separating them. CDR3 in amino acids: CSVGRGGTDTQYF. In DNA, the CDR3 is TGCAGCGTCGGACGAGGTGGGACAGATACGCAGTATTTT.

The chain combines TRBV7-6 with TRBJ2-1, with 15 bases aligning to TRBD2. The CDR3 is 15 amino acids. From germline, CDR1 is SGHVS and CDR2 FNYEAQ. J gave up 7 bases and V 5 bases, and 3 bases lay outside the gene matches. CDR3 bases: TGTGCCAGCAGCCACGGACTAGCGGGAGGGAATGAGCAGTTCTTC. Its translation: CASSHGLAGGNEQFF.

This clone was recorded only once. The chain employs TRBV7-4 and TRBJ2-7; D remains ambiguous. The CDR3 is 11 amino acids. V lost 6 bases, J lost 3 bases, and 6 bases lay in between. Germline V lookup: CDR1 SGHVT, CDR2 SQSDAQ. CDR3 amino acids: CASSYRYEQYF. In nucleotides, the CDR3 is TGTGCCAGCAGTTATCGCTACGAGCAGTACTTC.

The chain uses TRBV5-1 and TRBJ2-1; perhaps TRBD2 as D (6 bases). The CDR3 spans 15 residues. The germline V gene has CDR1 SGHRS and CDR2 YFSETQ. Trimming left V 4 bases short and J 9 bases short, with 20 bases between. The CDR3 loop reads CASSGGRTTPPEQFF. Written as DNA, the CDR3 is TGCGCCAGCAGCGGCGGACGGACTACCCCCCCTGAGCAGTTCTTC.

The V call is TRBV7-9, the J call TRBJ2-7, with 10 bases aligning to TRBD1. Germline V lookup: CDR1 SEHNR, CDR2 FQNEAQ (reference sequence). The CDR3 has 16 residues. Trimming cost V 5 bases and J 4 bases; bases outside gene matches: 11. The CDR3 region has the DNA TGTGCCAGCAGCAAGACCGGGACAGGGGCATCATACGAGCAGTACTTC. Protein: CASSKTGTGASYEQYF. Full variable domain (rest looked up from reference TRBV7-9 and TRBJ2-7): DTGVSQNPRHKITKRGQNVTFRCDPISEHNRLYWYRQTLGQGPEFLTYFQNEAQLEKSRLLSDRFSAERPKGSFSTLEIQRTEQGDSAMYLCASSKTGTGASYEQYFGPGTRLTVT.

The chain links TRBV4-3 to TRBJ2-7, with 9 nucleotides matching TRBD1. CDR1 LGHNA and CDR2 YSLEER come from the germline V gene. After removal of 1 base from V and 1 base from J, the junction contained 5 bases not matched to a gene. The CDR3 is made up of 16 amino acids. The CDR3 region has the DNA TGCGCCAGCAGCCAAGGGACAGGGGCCGCGTCCTACGAGCAGTACTTC. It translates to CASSQGTGAASYEQYF.

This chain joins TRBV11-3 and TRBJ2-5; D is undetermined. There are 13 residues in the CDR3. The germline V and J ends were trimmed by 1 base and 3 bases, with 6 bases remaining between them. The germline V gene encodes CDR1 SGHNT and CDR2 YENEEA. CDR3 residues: CASSLGIKETQYF. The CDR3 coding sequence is TGTGCCAGCAGCTTAGGAATAAAAGAGACCCAGTACTTC.

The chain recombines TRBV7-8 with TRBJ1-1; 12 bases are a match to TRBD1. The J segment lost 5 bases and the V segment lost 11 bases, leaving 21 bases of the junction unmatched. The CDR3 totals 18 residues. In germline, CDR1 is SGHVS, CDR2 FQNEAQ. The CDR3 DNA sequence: TGTGCCTCCCAAACGGGCACCGGGACAGGGGGCGTGGGAACTGAAGCTTTCTTT. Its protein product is CASQTGTGTGGVGTEAFF. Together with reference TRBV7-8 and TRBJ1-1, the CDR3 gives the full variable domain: GAGVSQSPRYKVAKRGQDVALRCDPISGHVSLFWYQQALGQGPEFLTYFQNEAQLDKSGLPSDRFFAERPEGSVSTLKIQRTQQEDSAVYLCASQTGTGTGGVGTEAFFGQGTRLTVV.

The CDR3 bases are TGCGCCAGCAGCTCAGGGTCGTCGGTCACCGGGGAGCTGTTTTTT. The encoded protein is CASSSGSSVTGELFF. The genes are TRBV5-1 and TRBJ2-2; D perhaps matches TRBD1 (5 bases). V was clipped by 3 bases and J by 4 bases, with 13 bases between them. This CDR3 has 15 amino acids. In germline, CDR1 is SGHRS, CDR2 YFSETQ. The entire variable domain, with the rest obtained from reference TRBV5-1 and TRBJ2-2, is as follows: KAGVTQTPRYLIKTRGQQVTLSCSPISGHRSVSWYQQTPGQGLQFLFEYFSETQRNKGNFPGRFSGRQFSNSRSEMNVSTLELGDSALYLCASSSGSSVTGELFFGEGSRLTVL.

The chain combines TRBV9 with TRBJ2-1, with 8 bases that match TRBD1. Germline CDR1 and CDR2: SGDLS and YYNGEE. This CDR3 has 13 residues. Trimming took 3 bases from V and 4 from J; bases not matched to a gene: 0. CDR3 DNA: TGTGCCAGCAGCGGGACAGGGTACAATGAGCAGTTCTTC. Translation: CASSGTGYNEQFF. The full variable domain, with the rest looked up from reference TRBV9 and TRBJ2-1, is DSGVTQTPKHLITATGQRVTLRCSPRSGDLSVYWYQQSLDQGLQFLIQYYNGEERAKGNILERFSAQQFPDLHSELNLSSLELGDSALYFCASSGTGYNEQFFGPGTRLTVL.

The CDR3 loop is CASSPPRARETQYF. Here the CDR3 DNA reads TGTGCCAGCTCACCACCGCGGGCTAGGGAGACCCAGTACTTC. V usage is TRBV18 and J usage is TRBJ2-5, with a weak D call TRBD2 (5 bases). Germline assignment: CDR1 KGHSH and CDR2 LQKENI. The length of the CDR3 is 14 residues. Trimming cost V 0 bases and J 5 bases, with 10 bases left between them.

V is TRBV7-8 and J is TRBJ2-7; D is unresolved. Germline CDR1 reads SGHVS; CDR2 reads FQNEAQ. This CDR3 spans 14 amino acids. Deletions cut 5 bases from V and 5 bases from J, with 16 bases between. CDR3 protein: CASSPSELRHEQYF. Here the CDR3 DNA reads TGTGCCAGCAGCCCGTCTGAGCTGCGACACGAGCAGTACTTC.

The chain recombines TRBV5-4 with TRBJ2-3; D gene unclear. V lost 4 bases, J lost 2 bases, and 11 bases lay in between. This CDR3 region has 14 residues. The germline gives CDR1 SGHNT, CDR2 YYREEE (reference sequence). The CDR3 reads CASSPGPHTDTQYF. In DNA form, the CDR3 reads TGTGCCAGCAGCCCCGGACCTCACACAGATACGCAGTATTTT.

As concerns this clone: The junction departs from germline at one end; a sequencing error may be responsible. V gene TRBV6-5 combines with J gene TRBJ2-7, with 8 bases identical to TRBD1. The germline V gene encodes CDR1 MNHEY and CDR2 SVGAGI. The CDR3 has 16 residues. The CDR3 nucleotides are TGTGCCAGCAGTTACTCGGGCAGGGGGCGCGCCTATGAGCAGTACTTC. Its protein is CASSYSGRGRAYEQYF.

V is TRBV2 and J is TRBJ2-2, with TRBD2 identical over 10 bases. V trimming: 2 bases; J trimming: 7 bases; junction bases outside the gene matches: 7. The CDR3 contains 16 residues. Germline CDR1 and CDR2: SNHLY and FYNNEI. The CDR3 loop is CASSESASGRFGELFF. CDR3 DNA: TGTGCCAGCAGTGAATCGGCTAGCGGGAGATTCGGGGAGCTGTTTTTT.

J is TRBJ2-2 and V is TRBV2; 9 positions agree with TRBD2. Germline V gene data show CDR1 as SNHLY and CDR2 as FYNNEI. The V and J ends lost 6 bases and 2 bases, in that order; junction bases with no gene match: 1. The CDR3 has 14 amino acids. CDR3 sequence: CASRTSGNTGELFF. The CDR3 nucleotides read TGTGCCAGCAGGACTAGCGGTAACACCGGGGAGCTGTTTTTT. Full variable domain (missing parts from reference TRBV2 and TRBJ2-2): EPEVTQTPSHQVTQMGQEVILRCVPISNHLYFYWYRQILGQKVEFLVSFYNNEISEKSEIFDDQFSVERPDGSNFTLKIRSTKLEDSAMYFCASRTSGNTGELFFGEGSRLTVL.

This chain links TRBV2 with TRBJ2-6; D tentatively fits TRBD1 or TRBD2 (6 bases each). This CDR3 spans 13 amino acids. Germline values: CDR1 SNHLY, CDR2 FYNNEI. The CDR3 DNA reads TGTGGAGGAGGGGGCTCTGGGGCCAACGTCCTGACTTTC. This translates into CGGGGSGANVLTF.

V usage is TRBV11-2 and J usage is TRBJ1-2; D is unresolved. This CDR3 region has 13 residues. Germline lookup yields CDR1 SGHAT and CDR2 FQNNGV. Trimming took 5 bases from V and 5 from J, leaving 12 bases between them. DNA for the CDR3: TGTGCCAGCAGCCCAGGAGGCGCATATGGCTACACCTTC. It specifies CASSPGGAYGYTF.

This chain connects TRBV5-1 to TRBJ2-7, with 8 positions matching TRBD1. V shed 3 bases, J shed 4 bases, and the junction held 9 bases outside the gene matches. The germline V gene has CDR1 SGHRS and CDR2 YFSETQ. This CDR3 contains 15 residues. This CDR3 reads CASSWGTGVPYEQYF. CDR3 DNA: TGCGCCAGCAGCTGGGGGACAGGAGTTCCGTACGAGCAGTACTTC. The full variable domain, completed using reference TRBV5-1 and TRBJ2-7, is KAGVTQTPRYLIKTRGQQVTLSCSPISGHRSVSWYQQTPGQGLQFLFEYFSETQRNKGNFPGRFSGRQFSNSRSEMNVSTLELGDSALYLCASSWGTGVPYEQYFGPGTRLTVT.

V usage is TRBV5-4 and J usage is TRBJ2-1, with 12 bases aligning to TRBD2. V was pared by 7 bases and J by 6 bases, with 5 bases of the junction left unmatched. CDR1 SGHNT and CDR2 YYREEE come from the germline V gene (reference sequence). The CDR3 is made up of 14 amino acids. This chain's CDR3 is CASALAGGPNEQFF. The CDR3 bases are TGTGCCAGCGCCCTAGCGGGAGGGCCCAATGAGCAGTTCTTC.

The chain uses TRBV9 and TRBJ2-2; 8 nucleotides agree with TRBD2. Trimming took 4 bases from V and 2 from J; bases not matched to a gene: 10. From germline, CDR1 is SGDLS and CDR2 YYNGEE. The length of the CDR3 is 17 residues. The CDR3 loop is CASSSQVLADNTGELFF. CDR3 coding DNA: TGTGCCAGCAGCTCCCAGGTACTAGCGGATAACACCGGGGAGCTGTTTTTT.

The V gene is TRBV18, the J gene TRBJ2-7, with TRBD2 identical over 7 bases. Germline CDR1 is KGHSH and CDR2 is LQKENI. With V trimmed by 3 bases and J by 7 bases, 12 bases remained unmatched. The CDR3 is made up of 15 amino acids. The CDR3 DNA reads TGTGCCAGCTCACCCCCGGGGGGATCACGAGAGGAGCAGTACTTC. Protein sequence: CASSPPGGSREEQYF.

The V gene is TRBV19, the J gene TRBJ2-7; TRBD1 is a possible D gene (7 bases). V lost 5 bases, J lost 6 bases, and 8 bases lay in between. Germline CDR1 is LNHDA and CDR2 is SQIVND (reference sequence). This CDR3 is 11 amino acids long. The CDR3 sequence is CASSQGGEQYF. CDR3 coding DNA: TGTGCCAGTAGTCAGGGGGGCGAGCAGTACTTC.

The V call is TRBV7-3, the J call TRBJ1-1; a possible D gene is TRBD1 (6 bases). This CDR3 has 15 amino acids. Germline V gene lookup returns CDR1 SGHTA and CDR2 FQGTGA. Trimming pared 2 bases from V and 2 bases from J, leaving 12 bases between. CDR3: CASSLDGTPNTEAFF. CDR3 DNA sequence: TGTGCCAGCAGCTTAGACGGGACACCTAACACTGAAGCTTTCTTT.

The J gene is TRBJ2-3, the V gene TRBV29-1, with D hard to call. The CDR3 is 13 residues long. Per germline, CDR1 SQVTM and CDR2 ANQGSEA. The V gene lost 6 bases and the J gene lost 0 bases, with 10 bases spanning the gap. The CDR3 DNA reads TGCAGCGTGGACGAGACTAGCACAGATACGCAGTATTTT. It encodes CSVDETSTDTQYF.